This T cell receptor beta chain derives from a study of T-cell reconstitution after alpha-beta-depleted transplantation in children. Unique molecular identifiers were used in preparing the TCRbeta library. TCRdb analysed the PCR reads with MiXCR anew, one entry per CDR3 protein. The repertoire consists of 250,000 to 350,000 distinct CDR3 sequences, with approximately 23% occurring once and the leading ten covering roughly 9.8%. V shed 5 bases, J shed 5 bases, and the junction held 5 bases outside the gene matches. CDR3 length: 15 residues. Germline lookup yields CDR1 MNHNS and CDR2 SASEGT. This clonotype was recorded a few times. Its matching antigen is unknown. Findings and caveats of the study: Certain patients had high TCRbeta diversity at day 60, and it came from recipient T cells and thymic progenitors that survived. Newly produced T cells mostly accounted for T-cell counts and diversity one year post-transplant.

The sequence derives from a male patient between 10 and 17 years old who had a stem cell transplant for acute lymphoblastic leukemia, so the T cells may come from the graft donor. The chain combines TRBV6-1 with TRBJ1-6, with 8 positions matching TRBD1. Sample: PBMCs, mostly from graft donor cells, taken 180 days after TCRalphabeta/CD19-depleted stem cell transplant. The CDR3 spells CASSTNRGNNSPLHF. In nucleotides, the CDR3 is TGTGCCAGCAGTACGAACAGGGGGAATAATTCACCCCTCCACTTT.